This TCR beta chain was identified in a study of long-term antiretroviral therapy in people with HIV (dated by TCRdb to between 2021 and 2023). General notes on the study: The earliest samples were collected about a decade before the 2015 WHO recommendation for immediate ART, when ART was typically delayed until CD4 counts fell. Of the 30 participants with HIV, approximately ten were female. No cross-contamination during QIAcube processing was seen in test extractions of a monoclonal T-cell line run alongside 30 or so polyclonal samples. The cohort contributed 150 to 200 cryopreserved PBMC samples from a few dozen adults with confirmed HIV infection, collected serially over a mean of around 6 years (range 1-12). A retrospective serial study tested whether changes in peripheral blood TRB repertoire composition and diversity were associated with ART initiation and durable HIV suppression. Overall study results and their limits: Unsorted PBMC were profiled instead of sorted CD4+ and CD8+ T cells because pre-ART samples had limited cell numbers. Inferences about post-ART repertoire changes were limited because no data were available on ART adherence, viral resistance or therapy changes. Starting ART was linked to a significant rise in TRB diversity, yet even after long-term ART the diversity remained significantly lower than in transplant donor controls. Narrower CDR3 length ranges were observed in HIV repertoires than in controls, and an antigen-experienced repertoire with only a slight naive shift after ART was suggested by the network structure. The samples were dated from about 2004 to 2018, and the ART regimens that were used may be less effective than current ART regimens. Limited PBMC availability meant only the TCR beta chain was sequenced, without alpha chain pairing. At every time point, the repertoire was dominated by expanded TRB clones first identified before ART initiation, although this dominance fluctuated and, in many PLHIV, declined after ART.

Inclusion was restricted to participants for whom at least one PBMC sample before ART initiation and at least two post-ART samples were available. Every participant with HIV received treatment in the United States of America. Before DNA extraction, cryopreserved samples of about 0.95-11 million PBMC were thawed and then washed. At the time of the earliest PBMC sample for each participant with HIV, ages ranged from about 20 to 54 years. Per participant, PBMC samples came from 1-4 timepoints prior to ART initiation and 2-8 timepoints following ART initiation, for a median of 7 samples. Serial HIV viral load, CD4+ T-cell count, ART history and demographic data were obtained for every participant. Genomic DNA was extracted from unsorted PBMC with a Qiagen kit on a QIAcube, processed in batches of 12 samples. The CDR3 numbers 13 residues from cysteine through phenylalanine. Only the CDR3 portion is preserved as DNA: 39 bases, with reading frame beginning at the first base. V has 5 bases trimmed and J has 6 bases trimmed; junction bases matching no gene number 4. Looking up the germline V gene yields CDR1 SGHAT and CDR2 FQNNGV.

Notes on this clone: It has no known antigen specificity. It has no much larger one-base neighbor in the sample; base qualities were not kept.

The immunoSEQ hsTCRB v3.0 assay was used at survey level resolution to sequence the TRB variable region. TRB sequencing targeted a depth of about 35,000-55,000 T-cell genomes per sample. An Illumina MiSeq with a v3 150-cycle kit was used to sequence the pooled TRB libraries. The original pipeline was this. Repertoire analysis was run in R within a reproducible Nextflow workflow that covered QC, data transformation and analysis. LymphoSeq2, an R package for AIRR-Seq data exploration, was used to implement custom analyses. After excluding several samples that yielded fewer than 5000 total TRB sequences, 150 to 200 HIV repertoires remained for analysis. Of the 188 retained HIV repertoires, approximately 57 were collected before and more than 120 after ART initiation. Repertoires were downsampled to 5000 TRB nucleotide sequences, and summary statistics were averaged over 100 downsampling iterations. TRB sequences were retained for analysis only if CDR3 regions of at least seven amino acids were present. Diversity was assessed using a clonality score derived from Shannon entropy and using the Gini coefficient. In repertoire networks, the top 5000 CDR3 amino acid sequences were linked whenever an edit distance of one separated two sequences. For TRB CDR3 amino acid sequences, GLIPH2 was used to predict antigen specificity groups and MHC restriction. CDR3 amino acid sequences were matched against VDJdb and McPAS-TCR to flag known CMV, EBV, HIV or tissue antigen associations. Pre-ART, post-ART and control groups were compared with Wilcoxon signed-rank tests and Holm-Bonferroni correction. TCRdb mirrors the immuneACCESS table, restricted to in-frame sequences. Some clones are absent from its copies; in checked studies, under half trace to an unresolved V gene, and the reason for the others is unknown. D and trimming come from the DNA, and the V and J calls and clone size come from that table. The sample table records over 15,000 clones; roughly 80% of these occur just once. About 15% of the sample is taken by the ten largest.

Sequenced here: unsorted PBMCs, sampled less than 2.2 years before starting antiretroviral therapy. This sequence originates from a man aged 30 to 39 with HIV. The rearranged chain carries TRBV11-2 and TRBJ2-1; 7 bases in the middle match TRBD1. The base sequence is TGTGCCAGCAGCCCGGGACAGCCCAATGAGCAGTTCTTC. Its translation reads: CASSPGQPNEQFF.